The 10 T cell receptor beta chains in this list originate from one sample, sequenced in a study of blood T cell repertoires in COVID-19. Sequencing was performed with immunoSEQ multiplex PCR; in TCRdb, only in-frame clones are kept and a portion is missing. The sample lists roughly 410,000 clones; roughly 90% were seen once. Material for sequencing was peripheral blood. All receptors come from a man between 40 and 49 years old with acute or convalescent COVID-19.

J is TRBJ2-7 and V is TRBV7-2, with 10 nucleotides matching TRBD1. From germline, CDR1 is SGHTA and CDR2 FQGNSA. Trimming took 4 bases from V and 6 from J; bases not matched to a gene: 3. The CDR3 totals 13 residues. CDR3 region: CASSSWTGGEQYF. DNA of the CDR3: TGTGCCAGCAGCTCTTGGACAGGGGGCGAGCAGTACTTC.

V is TRBV12-5 and J is TRBJ1-5, with D maybe TRBD1 (5 bases). Germline V CDR1 and CDR2: LGHNT, FRNRAP. The CDR3 covers 17 residues. The ends were cut back, 1 base at V and 0 bases at J, with 13 bases in the middle. CDR3 DNA sequence: TGTGCTAGTGGTTTGGGGGGCCTCGTTTATAGCAATCAGCCCCAGCATTTT. Amino acids: CASGLGGLVYSNQPQHF.

The J gene is TRBJ2-1, the V gene TRBV11-2; weak D call: TRBD1 (6 bases). There are 16 residues in the CDR3. In germline, CDR1 is SGHAT, CDR2 FQNNGV. V lost 3 bases to trimming and J lost 9 bases, with 21 bases between them. The CDR3 protein is CASSFTWQGPKTEQFF. The CDR3 nucleotides are TGTGCCAGCAGCTTCACTTGGCAGGGGCCAAAGACTGAGCAGTTCTTC.

V gene TRBV2 combines with J gene TRBJ2-7; TRBD1 matches 11 bases. The CDR3 has 15 amino acids. CDR1 is SNHLY and CDR2 is FYNNEI in the germline V gene. Germline trimming cut 6 bases from V and 2 bases from J; bases unmatched to any gene: 6. CDR3 protein: CASSAWTGGAYEQYF. CDR3 DNA sequence: TGTGCCAGCAGCGCTTGGACAGGGGGCGCCTACGAGCAGTACTTC.

The rearrangement uses TRBV7-2 and TRBJ1-5; TRBD1 agrees at 12 bases. From germline, CDR1 is SGHTA and CDR2 FQGNSA. This CDR3 has 15 residues. V trimming: 7 bases; J trimming: 7 bases; junction bases outside the gene matches: 8. The DNA for the CDR3 is TGTGCCAGCAACCCGGGACAGGGGGCGTGGCAGCCCCAGCATTTT. This sequence encodes CASNPGQGAWQPQHF.

This clone ranks as medium-sized. The gene calls are TRBV7-8 and TRBJ2-3; D is undetermined. This CDR3 has 17 amino acids. Trimming stripped 1 base from V and 0 bases from J, with 14 bases between. Per the germline V gene, CDR1 is SGHVS and CDR2 is FQNEAQ. The CDR3 sequence: CASSLVYALTSTDTQYF. DNA for the CDR3: TGTGCCAGCAGCTTAGTGTACGCCTTAACTAGCACAGATACGCAGTATTTT.

This clone was seen a few times. The chain employs TRBV19 and TRBJ2-5; a weak D match, TRBD2 (6 bases). CDR1 is LNHDA and CDR2 is SQIVND in the germline V gene (reference sequence). V was pared by 3 bases and J by 4 bases, with 15 bases between. The CDR3 extends over 15 amino acids. The CDR3 bases are TGTGCCAGTAGTATCACCCGGGGGAGTGCAGAGACCCAGTACTTC. Protein product: CASSITRGSAETQYF.

The chain is built from TRBV9 and TRBJ2-2, with 8 bases matching TRBD2. Germline V lookup: CDR1 SGDLS, CDR2 YYNGEE. This CDR3 has 16 residues. Trimming removed 0 bases from V and 3 bases from J; junction bases left unmatched: 4. This CDR3 reads CASSVDTSGYTGELFF. The CDR3 region has the DNA TGTGCCAGCAGCGTAGATACTAGCGGATACACCGGGGAGCTGTTTTTT.

The chain employs TRBV14 and TRBJ2-7; the D is unclear. In germline, CDR1 is SGHDN, CDR2 FVKESK. The CDR3 has 15 residues. Deletions cut 2 bases from V and 3 bases from J, with 14 bases between. The CDR3, as DNA: TGTGCCAGCAGCCAACTATTAAGCGACTTCTACGAGCAGTACTTC. It specifies CASSQLLSDFYEQYF.

The chain carries TRBV30 and TRBJ2-3; TRBD2 aligns across 8 bases. J was trimmed by 4 bases and V by 4 bases; bases with no gene match: 4. CDR1 and CDR2 (germline): GTSNPN, SVGIG (reference sequence). CDR3 length equals 13 residues. The CDR3 region is CAWTSGSPDTQYF. CDR3 sequence (DNA): TGTGCCTGGACAAGCGGGAGTCCAGATACGCAGTATTTT.